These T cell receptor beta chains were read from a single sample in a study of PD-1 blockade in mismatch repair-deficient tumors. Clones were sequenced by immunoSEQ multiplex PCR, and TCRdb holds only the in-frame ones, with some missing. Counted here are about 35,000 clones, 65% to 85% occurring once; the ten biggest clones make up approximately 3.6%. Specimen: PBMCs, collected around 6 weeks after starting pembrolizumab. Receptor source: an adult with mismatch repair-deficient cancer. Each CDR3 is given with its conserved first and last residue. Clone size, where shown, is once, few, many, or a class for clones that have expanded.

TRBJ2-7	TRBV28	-	CASSERGRYEQYF
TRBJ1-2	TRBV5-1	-	CASSFGWTGGNYGYTF
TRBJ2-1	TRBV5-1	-	CASSVGGSSYNEQFF
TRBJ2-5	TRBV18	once	CASSPGLQETQYF
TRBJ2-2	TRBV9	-	CASSGLAGGELFF
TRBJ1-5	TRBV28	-	CASSLPSGTVLNSNQPQHF
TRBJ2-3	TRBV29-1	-	CSVDASGSDTQYF
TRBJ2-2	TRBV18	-	CASSPPLPKFGELFF
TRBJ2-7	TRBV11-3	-	CASSPTVIYEQYF
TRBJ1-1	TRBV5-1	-	CASVGQGNTEAFF
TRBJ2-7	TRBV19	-	CASSRGQGAYEQYF
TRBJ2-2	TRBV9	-	CASSTQRGELFF
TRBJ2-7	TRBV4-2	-	CASSQDYAGVYEQYF
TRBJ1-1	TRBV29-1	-	CSATGQGARFNTEAFF
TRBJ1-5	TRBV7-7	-	CASSPGSNQPQHF
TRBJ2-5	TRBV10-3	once	CAISLPHGEQYF
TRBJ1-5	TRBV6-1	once	CASRPTDRSNQPQHF
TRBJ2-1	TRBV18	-	CASSDRTDEQFF
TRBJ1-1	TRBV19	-	CASRFSDPTGNTEAFF
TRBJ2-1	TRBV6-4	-	CASSDFTSVNYNEQFF
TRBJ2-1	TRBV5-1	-	CASSLAGGGGPYNEQFF
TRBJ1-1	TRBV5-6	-	CASSKKDRANIYGIEAFF
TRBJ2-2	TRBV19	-	CASTSLAGNTGELFF
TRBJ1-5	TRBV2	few	CASSERGSQHF
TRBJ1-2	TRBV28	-	CASTTLGTGGLYGYTF
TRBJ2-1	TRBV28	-	CASSLTRGQFF
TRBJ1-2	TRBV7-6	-	CASSLTGGRGHGYTF
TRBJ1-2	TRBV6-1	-	CASSVTGDLGYTF
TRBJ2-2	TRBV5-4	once	CASTLGLAGNTGELFF
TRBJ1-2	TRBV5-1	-	CASSLDVGYGYTF
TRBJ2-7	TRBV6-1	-	CASSVTWGGTYEQYF
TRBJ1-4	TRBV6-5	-	CASSSGAGVEKLFF
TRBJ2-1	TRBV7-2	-	CASSPTSGIYNEQFF
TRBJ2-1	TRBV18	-	CASSQGTSGYNEQFF
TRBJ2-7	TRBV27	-	CASSLRWVAGYEQYF
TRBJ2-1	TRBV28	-	CASSLFKGERNEQFF
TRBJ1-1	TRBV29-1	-	CSARQGLNTEAFF
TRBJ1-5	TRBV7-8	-	CASSLWGEANQPQHF
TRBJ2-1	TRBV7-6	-	CASSLGYAGTVEQFF
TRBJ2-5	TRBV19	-	CASTTQGLAGETQYF
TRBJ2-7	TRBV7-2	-	CASSLEFFIGTSGKQYF
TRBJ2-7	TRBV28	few	CASSLGIAGVKLREQYF
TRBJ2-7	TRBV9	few	CASSPEGGSYEQYF
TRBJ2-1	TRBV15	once	CATSTTSGSRNEQFF
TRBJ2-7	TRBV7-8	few	CASSLGGGREAYEQYF
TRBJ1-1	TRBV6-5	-	CASSLTSGQTEAFF
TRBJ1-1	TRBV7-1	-	CASSLDSYTEAFF
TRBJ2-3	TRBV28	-	CASRPYRGNSLTDTQYF
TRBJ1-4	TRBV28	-	CASSLADSYAATNEKLFF
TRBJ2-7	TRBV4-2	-	CASSHTSGDTYEQYF